This entry is about one TCR beta chain. No antigen is known for it. Germline V gene sequence: CDR1 SGHAT, CDR2 FQNNGV. The V and J ends lost 1 base and 4 bases respectively, with 8 bases between them. The CDR3 consists of 13 residues. These data are taken from a study of cytotoxic CD8 clonotypes in ibrutinib-treated CLL. Study observations and caveats: There were differences in sampling times between sustained-remission and progressing patients.

Repertoires were generated with immunoSEQ multiplex PCR, while TCRdb's copy carries only in-frame clones and drops some. The sample contains around 160,000 clones, about 88% of which appear only once. This sample comprised PBMCs, obtained at disease progression, from a patient treated with ibrutinib. The V and J genes are TRBV11-2 and TRBJ2-7; D gene unclear. This sequence originates from a human donor with chronic lymphocytic leukemia. The CDR3 region is CASSLGGSYEQYF. CDR3 nucleotide sequence: TGTGCCAGCAGCTTAGGGGGTTCGTACGAGCAGTACTTC. The full variable domain, its missing parts supplied by reference TRBV11-2 and TRBJ2-7, is EAGVAQSPRYKIIEKRQSVAFWCNPISGHATLYWYQQILGQGPKLLIQFQNNGVVDDSQLPKDRFSAERLKGVDSTLKIQPAKLEDSAVYLCASSLGGSYEQYFGPGTRLTVT.